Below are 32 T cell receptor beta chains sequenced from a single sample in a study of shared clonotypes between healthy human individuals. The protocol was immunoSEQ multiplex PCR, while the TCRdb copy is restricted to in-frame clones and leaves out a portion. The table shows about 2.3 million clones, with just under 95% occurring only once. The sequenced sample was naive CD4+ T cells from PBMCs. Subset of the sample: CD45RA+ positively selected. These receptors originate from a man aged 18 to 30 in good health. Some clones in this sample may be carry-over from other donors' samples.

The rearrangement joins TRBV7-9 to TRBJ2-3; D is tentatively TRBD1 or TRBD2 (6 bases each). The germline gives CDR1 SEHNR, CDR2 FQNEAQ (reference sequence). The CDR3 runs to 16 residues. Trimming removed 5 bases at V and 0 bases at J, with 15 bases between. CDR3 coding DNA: TGTGCCAGCAGCCTTAGAAGGGGGGCGAGCACAGATACGCAGTATTTT. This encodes CASSLRRGASTDTQYF.

The CDR3 reads CASSLDRIAGGAGKLFF. The CDR3 bases are TGTGCCAGCAGCTTAGATCGAATTGCAGGGGGCGCAGGAAAACTGTTTTTT. The chain joins TRBV7-2 to TRBJ1-4; 8 nucleotides line up with TRBD1. CDR1 SGHTA and CDR2 FQGNSA come from the germline V gene. The V gene end was trimmed by 1 base and the J gene end by 10 bases; junction bases not matched to a gene: 14. This CDR3 contains 17 residues.

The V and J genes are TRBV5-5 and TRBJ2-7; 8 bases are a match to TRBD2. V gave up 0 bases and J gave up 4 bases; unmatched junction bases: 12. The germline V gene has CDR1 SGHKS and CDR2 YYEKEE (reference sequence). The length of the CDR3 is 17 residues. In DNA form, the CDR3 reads TGTGCCAGCAGCTTGGGACTAGCGCGATTGGGACTTTACGAGCAGTACTTC. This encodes CASSLGLARLGLYEQYF.

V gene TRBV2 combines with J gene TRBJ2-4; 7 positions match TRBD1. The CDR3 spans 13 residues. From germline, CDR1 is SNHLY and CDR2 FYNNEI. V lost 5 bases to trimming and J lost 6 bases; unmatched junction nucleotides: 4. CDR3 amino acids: CASSRGQANIQYF. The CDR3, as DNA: TGTGCCAGCAGTAGAGGACAGGCAAACATTCAGTACTTC.

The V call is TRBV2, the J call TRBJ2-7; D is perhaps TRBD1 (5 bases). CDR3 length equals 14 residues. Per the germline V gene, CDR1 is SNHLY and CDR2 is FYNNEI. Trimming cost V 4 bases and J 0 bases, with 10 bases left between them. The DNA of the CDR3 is TGTGCCAGCAGTGTTACAGGATTCTCCTACGAGCAGTACTTC. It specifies CASSVTGFSYEQYF.

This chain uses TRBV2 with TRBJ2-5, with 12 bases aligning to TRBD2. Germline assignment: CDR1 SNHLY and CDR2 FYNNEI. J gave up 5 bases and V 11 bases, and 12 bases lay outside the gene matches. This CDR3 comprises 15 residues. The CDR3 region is CAGTLAGGPVETQYF. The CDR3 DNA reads TGTGCCGGGACTCTAGCGGGAGGGCCGGTGGAGACCCAGTACTTC.

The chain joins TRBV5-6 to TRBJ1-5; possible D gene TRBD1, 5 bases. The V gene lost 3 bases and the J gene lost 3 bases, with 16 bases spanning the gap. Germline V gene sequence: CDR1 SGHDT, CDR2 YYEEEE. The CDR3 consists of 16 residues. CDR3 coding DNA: TGTGCCAGCAGCTGGGGAGGTGTCGGGGCCAATCAGCCCCAGCATTTT. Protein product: CASSWGGVGANQPQHF.

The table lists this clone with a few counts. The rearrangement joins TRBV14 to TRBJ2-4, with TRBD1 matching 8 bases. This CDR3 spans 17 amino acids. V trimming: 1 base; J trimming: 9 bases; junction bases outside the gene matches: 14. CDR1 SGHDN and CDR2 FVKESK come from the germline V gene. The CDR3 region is CASSQALSGGLVGIQYF. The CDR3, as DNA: TGTGCCAGCAGCCAAGCTCTGTCAGGGGGCTTGGTGGGCATTCAGTACTTC.

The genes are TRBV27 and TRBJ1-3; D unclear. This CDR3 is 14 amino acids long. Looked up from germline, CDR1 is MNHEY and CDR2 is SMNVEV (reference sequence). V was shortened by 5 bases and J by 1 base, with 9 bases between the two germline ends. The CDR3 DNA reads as TGTGCCAGCAGTCCGCGGGGATCTGGAAACACCATATATTTT. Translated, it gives CASSPRGSGNTIYF.

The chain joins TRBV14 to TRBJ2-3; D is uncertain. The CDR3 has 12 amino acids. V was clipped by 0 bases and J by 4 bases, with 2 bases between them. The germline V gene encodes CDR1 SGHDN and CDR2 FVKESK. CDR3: CASSQDPDTQYF. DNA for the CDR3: TGTGCCAGCAGCCAAGACCCAGATACGCAGTATTTT.

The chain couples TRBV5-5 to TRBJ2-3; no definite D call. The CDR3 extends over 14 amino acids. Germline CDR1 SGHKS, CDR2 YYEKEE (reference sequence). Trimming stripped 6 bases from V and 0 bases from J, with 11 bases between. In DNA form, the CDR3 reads TGTGCCAGCACGCCTGGACGCAGCACAGATACGCAGTATTTT. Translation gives CASTPGRSTDTQYF. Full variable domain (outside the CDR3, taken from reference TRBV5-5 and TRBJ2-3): DAGVTQSPTHLIKTRGQQVTLRCSPISGHKSVSWYQQVLGQGPQFIFQYYEKEERGRGNFPDRFSARQFPNYSSELNVNALLLGDSALYLCASTPGRSTDTQYFGPGTRLTVL.

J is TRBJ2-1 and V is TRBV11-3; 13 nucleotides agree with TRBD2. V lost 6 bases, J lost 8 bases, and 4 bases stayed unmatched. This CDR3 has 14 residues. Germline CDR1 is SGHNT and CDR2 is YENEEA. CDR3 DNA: TGTGCCAGCAGTGGGACTAGCGGGAATTATGAGCAGTTCTTC. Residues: CASSGTSGNYEQFF.

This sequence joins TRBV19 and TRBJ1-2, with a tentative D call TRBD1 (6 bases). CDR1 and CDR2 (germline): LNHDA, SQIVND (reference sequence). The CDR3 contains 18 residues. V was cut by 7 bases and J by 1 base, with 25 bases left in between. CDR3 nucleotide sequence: TGTGCCAGTACCAAAGAAAGGACAGCCAGAGGGGTTAACTATGGCTACACCTTC. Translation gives CASTKERTARGVNYGYTF.

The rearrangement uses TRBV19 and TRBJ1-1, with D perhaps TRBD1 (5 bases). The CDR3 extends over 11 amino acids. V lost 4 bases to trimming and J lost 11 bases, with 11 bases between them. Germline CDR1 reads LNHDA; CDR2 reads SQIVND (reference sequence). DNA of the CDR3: TGTGCCAGTAGTACAGGGTTTCTGGCTTTCTTT. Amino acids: CASSTGFLAFF.

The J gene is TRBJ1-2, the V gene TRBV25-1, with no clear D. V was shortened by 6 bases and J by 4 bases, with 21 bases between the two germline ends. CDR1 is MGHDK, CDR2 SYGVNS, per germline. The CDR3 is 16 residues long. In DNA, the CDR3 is TGTGCCAGCAGCCCAGTAAGGGAGCCGTTATTCTATGGCTACACCTTC. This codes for CASSPVREPLFYGYTF.

The CDR3 DNA sequence: TGCAGCGTTGAACAACAGAGGTTGACAGATACGCAGTATTTT. Protein: CSVEQQRLTDTQYF. This sequence joins TRBV29-1 and TRBJ2-3; D is unresolved. This CDR3 region has 14 residues. V lost 2 bases, J lost 3 bases, and 12 bases lay in between. CDR1 SQVTM and CDR2 ANQGSEA come from the germline V gene.

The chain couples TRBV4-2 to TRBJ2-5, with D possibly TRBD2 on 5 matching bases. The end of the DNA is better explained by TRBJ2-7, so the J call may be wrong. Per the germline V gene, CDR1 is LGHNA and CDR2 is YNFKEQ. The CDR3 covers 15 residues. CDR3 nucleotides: TGTGCCAGCAGCCAAGTTCCGGCTAGCAGCTACGAGCAGTACTTC. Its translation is CASSQVPASSYEQYF.

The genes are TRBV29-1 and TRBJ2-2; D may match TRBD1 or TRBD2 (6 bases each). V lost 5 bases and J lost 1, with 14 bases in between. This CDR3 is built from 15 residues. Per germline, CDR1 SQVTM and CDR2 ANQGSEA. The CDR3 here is CSVRGDTMNTGELFF. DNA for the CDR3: TGCAGCGTTCGCGGGGACACCATGAACACCGGGGAGCTGTTTTTT.

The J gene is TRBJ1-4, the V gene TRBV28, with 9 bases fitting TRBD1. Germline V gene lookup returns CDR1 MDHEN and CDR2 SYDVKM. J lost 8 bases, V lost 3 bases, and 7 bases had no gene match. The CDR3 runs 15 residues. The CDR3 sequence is CASSFSGQGPEKLFF. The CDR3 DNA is TGTGCCAGCAGTTTTTCGGGACAGGGACCGGAAAAACTGTTTTTT.

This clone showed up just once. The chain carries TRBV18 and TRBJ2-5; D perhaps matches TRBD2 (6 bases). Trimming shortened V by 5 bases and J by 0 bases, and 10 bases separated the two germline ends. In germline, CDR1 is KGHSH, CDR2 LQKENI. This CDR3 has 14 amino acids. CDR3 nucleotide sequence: TGTGCCAGCTCAGAGGGGAGGAACCAAGAGACCCAGTACTTC. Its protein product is CASSEGRNQETQYF.

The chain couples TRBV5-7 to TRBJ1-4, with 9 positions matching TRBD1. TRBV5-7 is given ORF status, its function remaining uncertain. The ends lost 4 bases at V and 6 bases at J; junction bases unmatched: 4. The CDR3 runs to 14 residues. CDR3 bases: TGTGCCAGCAGCCGACAGGGGGAGTATGAAAAACTGTTTTTT. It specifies CASSRQGEYEKLFF.

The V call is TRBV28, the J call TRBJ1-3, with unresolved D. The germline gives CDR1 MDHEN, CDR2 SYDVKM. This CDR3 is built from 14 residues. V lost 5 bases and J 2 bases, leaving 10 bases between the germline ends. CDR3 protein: CASSTWVTGNTIYF. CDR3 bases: TGTGCCAGCAGTACGTGGGTAACTGGAAACACCATATATTTT.

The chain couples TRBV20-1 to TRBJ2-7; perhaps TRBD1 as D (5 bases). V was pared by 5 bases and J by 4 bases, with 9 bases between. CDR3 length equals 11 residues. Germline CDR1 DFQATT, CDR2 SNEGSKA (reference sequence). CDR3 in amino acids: CSALDRYEQYF. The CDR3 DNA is TGCAGTGCTCTAGACAGATACGAGCAGTACTTC.

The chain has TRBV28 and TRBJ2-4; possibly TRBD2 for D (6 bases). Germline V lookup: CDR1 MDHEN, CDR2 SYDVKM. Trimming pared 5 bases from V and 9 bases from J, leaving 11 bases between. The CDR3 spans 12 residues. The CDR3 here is CASSVPGGIQYF. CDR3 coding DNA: TGTGCCAGCAGTGTACCCGGGGGCATTCAGTACTTC. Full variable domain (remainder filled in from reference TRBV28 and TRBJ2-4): DVKVTQSSRYLVKRTGEKVFLECVQDMDHENMFWYRQDPGLGLRLIYFSYDVKMKEKGDIPEGYSVSREKKERFSLILESASTNQTSMYLCASSVPGGIQYFGAGTRLSVL.

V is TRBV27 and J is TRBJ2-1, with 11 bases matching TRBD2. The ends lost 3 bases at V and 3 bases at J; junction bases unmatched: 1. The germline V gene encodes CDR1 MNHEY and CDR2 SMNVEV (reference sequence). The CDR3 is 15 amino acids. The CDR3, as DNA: TGTGCCAGCAGTTTGACTAGCGGGGACTACAATGAGCAGTTCTTC. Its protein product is CASSLTSGDYNEQFF.

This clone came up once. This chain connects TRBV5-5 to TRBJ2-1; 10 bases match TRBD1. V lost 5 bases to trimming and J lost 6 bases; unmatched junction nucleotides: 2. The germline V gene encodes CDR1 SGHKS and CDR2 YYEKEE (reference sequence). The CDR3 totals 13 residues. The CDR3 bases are TGTGCCAGCAGAGGGACAGGGGTCAATGAGCAGTTCTTC. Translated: CASRGTGVNEQFF.

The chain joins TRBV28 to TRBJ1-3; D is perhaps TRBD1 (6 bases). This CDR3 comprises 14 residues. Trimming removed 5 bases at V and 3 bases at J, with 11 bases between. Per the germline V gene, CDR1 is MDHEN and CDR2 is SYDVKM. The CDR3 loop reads CASSPGQFGNTIYF. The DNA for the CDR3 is TGTGCCAGCAGTCCCGGACAGTTTGGAAACACCATATATTTT.

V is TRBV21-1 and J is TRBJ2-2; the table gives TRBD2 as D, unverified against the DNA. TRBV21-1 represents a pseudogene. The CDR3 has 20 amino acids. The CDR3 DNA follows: TGTGCCAGCAGCACCCCGGGACTAGCGGGAGGGCCCAGTGACACCGGGGAGCTGTTTTTT. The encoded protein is CASSTPGLAGGPSDTGELFF.

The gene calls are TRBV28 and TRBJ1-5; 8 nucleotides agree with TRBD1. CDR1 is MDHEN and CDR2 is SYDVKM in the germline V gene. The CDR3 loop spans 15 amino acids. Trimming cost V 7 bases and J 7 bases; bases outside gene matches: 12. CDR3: CASNQIQGAGQPQHF. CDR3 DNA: TGTGCCAGCAATCAGATTCAGGGGGCGGGCCAGCCCCAGCATTTT.

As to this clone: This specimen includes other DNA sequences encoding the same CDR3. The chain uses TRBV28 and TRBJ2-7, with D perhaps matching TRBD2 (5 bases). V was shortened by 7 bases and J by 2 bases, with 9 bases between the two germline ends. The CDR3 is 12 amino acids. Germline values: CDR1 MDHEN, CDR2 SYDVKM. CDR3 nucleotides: TGTGCCAGCATCTCGGGAACCTACGAGCAGTACTTC. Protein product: CASISGTYEQYF.

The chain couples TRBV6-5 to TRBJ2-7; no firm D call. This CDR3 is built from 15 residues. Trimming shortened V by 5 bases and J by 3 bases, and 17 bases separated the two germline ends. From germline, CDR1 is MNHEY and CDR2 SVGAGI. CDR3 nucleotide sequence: TGTGCCAGCAGTCCCCCAGGCGGTACCTTCTACGAGCAGTACTTC. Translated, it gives CASSPPGGTFYEQYF.

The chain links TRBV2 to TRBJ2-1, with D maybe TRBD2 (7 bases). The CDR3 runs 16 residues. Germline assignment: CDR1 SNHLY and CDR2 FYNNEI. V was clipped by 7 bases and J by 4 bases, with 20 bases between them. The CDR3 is CASKVSLGGPYNEQFF. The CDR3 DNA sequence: TGTGCCAGCAAGGTGTCCTTGGGGGGGCCGTACAATGAGCAGTTCTTC.